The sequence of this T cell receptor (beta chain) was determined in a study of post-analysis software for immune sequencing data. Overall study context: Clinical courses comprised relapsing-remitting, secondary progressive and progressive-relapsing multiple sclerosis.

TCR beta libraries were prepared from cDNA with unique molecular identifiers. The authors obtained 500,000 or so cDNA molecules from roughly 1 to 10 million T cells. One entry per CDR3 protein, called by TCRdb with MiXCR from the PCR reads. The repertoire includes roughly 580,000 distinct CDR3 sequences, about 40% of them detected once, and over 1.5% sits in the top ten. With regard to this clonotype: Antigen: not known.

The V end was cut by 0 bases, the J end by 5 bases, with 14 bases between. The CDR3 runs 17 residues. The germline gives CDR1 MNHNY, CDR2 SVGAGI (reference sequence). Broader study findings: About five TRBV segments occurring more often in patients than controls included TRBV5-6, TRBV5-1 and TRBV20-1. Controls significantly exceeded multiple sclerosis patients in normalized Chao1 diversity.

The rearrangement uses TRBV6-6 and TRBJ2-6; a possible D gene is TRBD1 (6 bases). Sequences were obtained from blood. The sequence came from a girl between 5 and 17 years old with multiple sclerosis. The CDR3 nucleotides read TGTGCCAGCAGTTACTCTGACAGGCTGTCGCGGGCCAACGTCCTGACTTTC. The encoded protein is CASSYSDRLSRANVLTF.